This T cell receptor (beta chain) derives from a study of T cells after yellow fever vaccination. Study-wide results and caveats: Post-booster repertoires again held most primary-vaccination clones (roughly 95% CD4, about 90% CD8).

In this sample, this clonotype turned up a few times. Its antigen remains unidentified. TCR cDNA, made by 5'RACE template switching, carried an added universal primer site and UMIs. TCRdb fed the 5' RACE reads into MiXCR, producing one record per CDR3 protein. The sample holds around 530,000 distinct CDR3 sequences; about a sixth are singletons and the top ten take roughly 17%. The CDR3 runs 14 residues. CDR1 and CDR2 (germline): SGHAT, FQNNGV. Trimming took off 1 base at V and 6 bases at J, with 12 bases between the two ends. The receptor was derived from a young man who received the YFV17D yellow fever vaccine. The sample in question was PBMCs, obtained about 5 days after the first yellow fever vaccination. The gene calls are TRBV11-2 and TRBJ1-1; maybe TRBD1 (5 bases). CDR3 protein: CASSLVLEGPEAFF. CDR3 nucleotides: TGTGCCAGCAGCTTAGTTTTGGAGGGACCTGAAGCTTTCTTT. The variable domain in full, with the rest retrieved from reference TRBV11-2 and TRBJ1-1, is EAGVAQSPRYKIIEKRQSVAFWCNPISGHATLYWYQQILGQGPKLLIQFQNNGVVDDSQLPKDRFSAERLKGVDSTLKIQPAKLEDSAVYLCASSLVLEGPEAFFGQGTRLTVV.